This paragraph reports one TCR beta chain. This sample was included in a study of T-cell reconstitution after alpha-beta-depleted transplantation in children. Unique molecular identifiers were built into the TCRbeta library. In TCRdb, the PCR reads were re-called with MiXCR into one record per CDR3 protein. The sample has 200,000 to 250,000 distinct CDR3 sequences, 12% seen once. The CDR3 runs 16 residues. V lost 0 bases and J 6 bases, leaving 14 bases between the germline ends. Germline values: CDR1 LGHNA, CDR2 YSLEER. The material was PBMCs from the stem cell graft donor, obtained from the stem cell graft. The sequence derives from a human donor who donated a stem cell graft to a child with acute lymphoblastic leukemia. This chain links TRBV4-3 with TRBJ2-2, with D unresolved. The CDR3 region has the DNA TGCGCCAGCAGCCAAGACTTCTCGTTGCGATCCGGGGAGCTGTTTTTT. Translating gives CASSQDFSLRSGELFF.